This TCR beta chain appears in the sequencing data of a study of shared clonotypes between healthy human individuals. J gave up 6 bases and V 5 bases, and 7 bases lay outside the gene matches. Germline CDR1 MNHEY, CDR2 SVGAGI. The CDR3 totals 14 residues. As regards this clone: Its antigen is undetermined.

Using immunoSEQ multiplex PCR, the repertoire was profiled, and TCRdb retains in-frame clones only, with some absent. The data show roughly 570,000 clones, roughly 98% seen once. Study outcomes and limitations: The study sampled only blood, and tissue repertoires likely differ.

Naive CD8 cells, CD45RO-negative and positively selected for CCR7, excluded terminally differentiated effector memory CD45RA+ cells. The clonotype was recovered from a man aged 25-40 years in good health. The gene calls are TRBV6-5 and TRBJ2-7; 10 nucleotides agree with TRBD2. Specimen: naive CD8+ T cells sorted from blood. CDR3 region: CASSTPGLATEQYF. DNA for the CDR3: TGTGCCAGCAGTACCCCGGGACTAGCGACCGAGCAGTACTTC.